This T cell receptor (beta chain) was profiled in a study of blood T cells in healthy people across ages. This clonotype came up a few times. The CDR3 spans 17 residues. Trimming took 0 bases from V and 6 from J, leaving 20 bases between them. Germline V gene sequence: CDR1 SGDLS, CDR2 YYNGEE. With a J-beta primer mix and a sample-barcoded 5' primer, a second PCR ran 7 to 11 cycles. TCRdb fed the 5' RACE reads into MiXCR, producing one record per CDR3 protein. Of hundreds of thousands of distinct CDR3 sequences listed, 32% are singletons. Total RNA, at least 5.5 micrograms per sample, came from PBMCs. Sequencing used blood. The source is a woman of 80 years or more in good health. The chain employs TRBV9 and TRBJ2-3; D tentatively fits TRBD1 or TRBD2 (5 bases each). The CDR3 loop is CASSVEVCEGPSDTQYF. For the CDR3, the DNA is TGTGCCAGCAGCGTAGAGGTTTGCGAGGGGCCGTCGGATACGCAGTATTTT.